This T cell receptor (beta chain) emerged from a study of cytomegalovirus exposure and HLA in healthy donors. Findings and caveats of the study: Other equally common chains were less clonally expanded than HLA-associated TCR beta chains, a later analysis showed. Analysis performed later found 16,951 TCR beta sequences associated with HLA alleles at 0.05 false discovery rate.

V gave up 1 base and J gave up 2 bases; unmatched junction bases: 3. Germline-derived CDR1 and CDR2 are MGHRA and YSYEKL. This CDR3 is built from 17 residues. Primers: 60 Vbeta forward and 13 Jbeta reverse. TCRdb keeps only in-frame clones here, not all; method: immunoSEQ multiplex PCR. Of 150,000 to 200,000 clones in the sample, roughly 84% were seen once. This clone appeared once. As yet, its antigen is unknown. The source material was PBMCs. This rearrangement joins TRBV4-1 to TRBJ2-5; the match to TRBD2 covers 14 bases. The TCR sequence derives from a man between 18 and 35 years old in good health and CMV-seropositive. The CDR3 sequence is CASSQGLAGGGQETQYF. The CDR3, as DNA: TGCGCCAGCAGCCAAGGACTAGCGGGGGGGGGACAAGAGACCCAGTACTTC.